These T cell receptor beta chains were read from a single sample in a study of blood T cell repertoires in COVID-19. The data were produced by immunoSEQ multiplex PCR, yet TCRdb's version contains in-frame clones alone and is incomplete. This table has fewer than 110,000 clones, roughly 83% appearing once. Source material: peripheral blood. The origin of the receptors is a human donor in a cohort sampled during active COVID-19. CDR3s include the opening cysteine and the closing phenylalanine or tryptophan. A D gene is named only where the DNA matches it firmly. The size of a clone is reported for some rows only, either as once, few or many, or as a class for expanded clones.

-,TRBV3-1/TRBV3-2,-,TRBJ2-1,CASSHKSPRAYNEQFF,TGTGCCAGCAGCCATAAGTCCCCCCGAGCCTACAATGAGCAGTTCTTC
-,TRBV28,-,TRBJ2-7,CASRDGTLAGEQYF,TGTGCCAGCAGGGACGGGACATTGGCAGGTGAGCAGTACTTC
-,TRBV6-5,TRBD1,TRBJ1-1,CASSYNRGTEAFF,TGTGCCAGCAGTTACAACAGGGGGACTGAAGCTTTCTTT
-,TRBV3-1/TRBV3-2,-,TRBJ2-3,CASMRGGTDTQYF,TGTGCCAGCATGCGAGGGGGTACAGATACGCAGTATTTT
-,TRBV2,-,TRBJ2-1,CASSDSPREQFF,TGTGCCAGCAGTGACTCGCCGCGTGAGCAGTTCTTC
few,TRBV2,-,TRBJ2-3,CASAGLPETDTQYF,TGTGCCAGCGCCGGACTCCCCGAAACAGATACGCAGTATTTT
-,TRBV19,TRBD1,TRBJ2-2,CASHLGTVNTGELFF,TGTGCCAGTCACCTAGGGACAGTGAACACCGGGGAGCTGTTTTTT
-,TRBV5-6,-,TRBJ2-3,CASSFLTGGTDTQYF,TGTGCCAGCAGCTTCCTGACAGGAGGCACAGATACGCAGTATTTT
-,TRBV30,TRBD2,TRBJ2-5,CAWSPGLAGETQYF,TGTGCCTGGAGTCCCGGACTAGCGGGTGAGACCCAGTACTTC
few,TRBV5-1,TRBD1,TRBJ1-2,CASSLIQGDGYTF,TGCGCCAGCAGCTTGATCCAGGGGGATGGCTACACCTTC